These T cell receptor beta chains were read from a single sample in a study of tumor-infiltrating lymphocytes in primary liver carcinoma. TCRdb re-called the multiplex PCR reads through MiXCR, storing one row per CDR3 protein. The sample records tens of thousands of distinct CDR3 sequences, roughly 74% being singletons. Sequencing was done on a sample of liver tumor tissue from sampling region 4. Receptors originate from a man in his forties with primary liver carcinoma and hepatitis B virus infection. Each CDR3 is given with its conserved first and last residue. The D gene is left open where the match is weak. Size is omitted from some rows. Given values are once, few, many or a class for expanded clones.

cdr3_nt: TGTGCCAGCAGTTCACAGGGCTCTGGGGCCAACGTCCTGACTTTC; cdr3_aa: CASSSQGSGANVLTF; j_call: TRBJ2-6; v_call: TRBV28; d_call: NA; clone_size: many
cdr3_nt: TGTGCCTCCCGGCACAGGGGTAATACCGGGGAGCTGTTTTTT; cdr3_aa: CASRHRGNTGELFF; j_call: TRBJ2-2; v_call: TRBV30; d_call: TRBD1; clone_size: NA
cdr3_nt: TGTGCCATCAGAGCATCCTCAATGACAAGCAGGGGCACAGATACGCAGTATTTT; cdr3_aa: CAIRASSMTSRGTDTQYF; j_call: TRBJ2-3; v_call: TRBV10-3; d_call: NA; clone_size: NA
cdr3_nt: TGTGTCAGCAGCTTAGCAGCGGGGACCAATGAGCAGTTCTTC; cdr3_aa: CVSSLAAGTNEQFF; j_call: TRBJ2-1; v_call: TRBV7-2; d_call: TRBD2; clone_size: NA
cdr3_nt: TGTACCAGCAGCTTAGGATCACTGAGCACAGATACGCAGTATTTT; cdr3_aa: CTSSLGSLSTDTQYF; j_call: TRBJ2-3; v_call: TRBV11-2; d_call: NA; clone_size: many
cdr3_nt: TGCGCCAGTAGCCCCAGACCCCTAGCGGGAATAGAGACCCAGTACTTC; cdr3_aa: CASSPRPLAGIETQYF; j_call: TRBJ2-5; v_call: TRBV5-1; d_call: TRBD2; clone_size: once
cdr3_nt: TGTGCCAGCAGTCGGACTTACACAGATACGCAGTATTTT; cdr3_aa: CASSRTYTDTQYF; j_call: TRBJ2-3; v_call: TRBV6-1; d_call: NA; clone_size: medium-sized
cdr3_nt: TGCGCCAGCAGCCAAGCACAAACCGTCGATAATTCACCCCTCCACTTT; cdr3_aa: CASSQAQTVDNSPLHF; j_call: TRBJ1-6; v_call: TRBV4-3; d_call: NA; clone_size: NA
cdr3_nt: TGCAGCACCGTTGTTGTAGGGGGCTTGAACAATGGAGCTTCCTTT; cdr3_aa: CSTVVVGGLNNGASF; j_call: TRBJ1-1; v_call: TRBV29-1; d_call: TRBD1; clone_size: NA
cdr3_nt: TGTGCCAGCAGAAATTCACAGGGGGACGAGCGGTACTTC; cdr3_aa: CASRNSQGDERYF; j_call: TRBJ2-7; v_call: TRBV5-1; d_call: TRBD1; clone_size: NA
cdr3_nt: TGCGCCAACTGTGACGGACAGGGGGCTGGGGAGCTGTTTTTT; cdr3_aa: CANCDGQGAGELFF; j_call: TRBJ2-2; v_call: TRBV6-4; d_call: TRBD1; clone_size: NA
cdr3_nt: TGTACCAGCAGCCAAGATCCCGCAGATCAGCCCCAGCATTTT; cdr3_aa: CTSSQDPADQPQHF; j_call: TRBJ1-5; v_call: TRBV3-1; d_call: NA; clone_size: once
cdr3_nt: TGTGCCAGCAGAGACAGTTCATCCGAAAACAATGAGCAGTTCTTC; cdr3_aa: CASRDSSSENNEQFF; j_call: TRBJ2-1; v_call: TRBV7-9; d_call: NA; clone_size: NA
cdr3_nt: TGTGTCAGCATCGGCAGCCCGGCGGGAGGGGTGGATACGCAGCATTTT; cdr3_aa: CVSIGSPAGGVDTQHF; j_call: TRBJ1-5; v_call: TRBV11-3; d_call: NA; clone_size: NA
cdr3_nt: TGTGCCTGGGACCGTCCGGGGTCTGAGTCCTACAATGAGCAGTTCTTC; cdr3_aa: CAWDRPGSESYNEQFF; j_call: TRBJ2-1; v_call: TRBV30; d_call: NA; clone_size: NA
cdr3_nt: TGCAGCGCCATGAGATCTGGGGCCGGCACTCCCTACGAGCGGTACTTC; cdr3_aa: CSAMRSGAGTPYERYF; j_call: TRBJ2-7; v_call: TRBV29-1; d_call: NA; clone_size: NA
cdr3_nt: TGTGCCATCAGCTTGGGGGCCACAGATACGCAGTATTTC; cdr3_aa: CAISLGATDTQYF; j_call: TRBJ2-3; v_call: TRBV11-3; d_call: NA; clone_size: NA
cdr3_nt: TGTGCCAGCAGTTTGTCGAGGGAGAACACAGATACCCAGTATTTT; cdr3_aa: CASSLSRENTDTQYF; j_call: TRBJ2-3; v_call: TRBV11-1; d_call: NA; clone_size: NA
cdr3_nt: TGCTGCGTTGAAGACGTCGGACAAGGTGAGACCCAGTACTTC; cdr3_aa: CCVEDVGQGETQYF; j_call: TRBJ2-5; v_call: TRBV29-1; d_call: NA; clone_size: NA
cdr3_nt: TGTGTCAGCAGTCCACCCGGGGGCCTAATAGGAGGCGAGCAGTACTTC; cdr3_aa: CVSSPPGGLIGGEQYF; j_call: TRBJ2-7; v_call: TRBV7-9; d_call: NA; clone_size: NA
cdr3_nt: TGTGCCAGCACCTCATGGTTTATGGGCAATCAGTCCCAGCATTTT; cdr3_aa: CASTSWFMGNQSQHF; j_call: TRBJ1-5; v_call: TRBV28; d_call: NA; clone_size: NA
cdr3_nt: TGTGCCAGCAGCCCCCGGGACAGGGGGAAAGGGACCCAGTACTTC; cdr3_aa: CASSPRDRGKGTQYF; j_call: TRBJ2-5; v_call: TRBV7-9; d_call: TRBD1; clone_size: NA
cdr3_nt: TGTGCCAGCGGCCTGACACTGGTCTCACCCCTCCACTTT; cdr3_aa: CASGLTLVSPLHF; j_call: TRBJ1-6; v_call: TRBV11-1; d_call: NA; clone_size: few
cdr3_nt: TGTGCCAACAGTTATTCTGGCGCGGGAGTACGGAATGAGCAGTTCTTC; cdr3_aa: CANSYSGAGVRNEQFF; j_call: TRBJ2-1; v_call: TRBV6-5; d_call: TRBD2; clone_size: NA
cdr3_nt: TGCAGGGCCATGACATCTGCGACCGGCACTCCCTACGAGCAGTACTTT; cdr3_aa: CRAMTSATGTPYEQYF; j_call: TRBJ2-7; v_call: TRBV29-1; d_call: NA; clone_size: NA
cdr3_nt: TGTGCCAGCAGCGACACGGGGGGCGCGACCTATGGCTACACCTTC; cdr3_aa: CASSDTGGATYGYTF; j_call: TRBJ1-2; v_call: TRBV6-5; d_call: NA; clone_size: medium-sized
cdr3_nt: TGCGCCAGCGCGGGACTAGCGCCATACAGTGAGCAGTTCTTC; cdr3_aa: CASAGLAPYSEQFF; j_call: TRBJ2-1; v_call: TRBV19; d_call: TRBD2; clone_size: NA
cdr3_nt: TGTGCCAGCAGCTTAGAGGGAGCGCGTACGCAGTATTTT; cdr3_aa: CASSLEGARTQYF; j_call: TRBJ2-3; v_call: TRBV11-3; d_call: NA; clone_size: NA
cdr3_nt: TGTGCCAGCAGTGAGGGGGACCGCTCCTACGAGCAGTACTTC; cdr3_aa: CASSEGDRSYEQYF; j_call: TRBJ2-7; v_call: TRBV6-1; d_call: NA; clone_size: few
cdr3_nt: TGTGCCAACAGATTCGGACAGGGGATTGGCTATGGCTACACCTTC; cdr3_aa: CANRFGQGIGYGYTF; j_call: TRBJ1-2; v_call: TRBV12-3/TRBV12-4; d_call: TRBD1; clone_size: few
cdr3_nt: TGCAGCGTAATTCACGGGCGAGGCGTTCTGTACTTC; cdr3_aa: CSVIHGRGVLYF; j_call: TRBJ2-4; v_call: TRBV29-1; d_call: NA; clone_size: NA
cdr3_nt: TGTGCTAGCAGCCTCCCAGGGCCAGATAGGCAGTATTTT; cdr3_aa: CASSLPGPDRQYF; j_call: TRBJ2-3; v_call: TRBV11-2; d_call: NA; clone_size: NA
cdr3_nt: TGTGCCAGTGGTGAAGTAGAAAACACTGAAGCTTTCTTT; cdr3_aa: CASGEVENTEAFF; j_call: TRBJ1-1; v_call: TRBV10-2; d_call: NA; clone_size: NA
cdr3_nt: TGTGCCAGTAGTTTATTGAACGGGGATGTGGAGACCCAGGGCTTC; cdr3_aa: CASSLLNGDVETQGF; j_call: TRBJ2-5; v_call: TRBV28; d_call: NA; clone_size: NA
cdr3_nt: TGTGCCATCAGCGGGGGGCCGGGAGCGGAAGACACCTACGAGCAGTACTTC; cdr3_aa: CAISGGPGAEDTYEQYF; j_call: TRBJ2-7; v_call: TRBV5-4; d_call: TRBD2; clone_size: few
cdr3_nt: TGTGCCAGCAAGCAAGGGACATCCCAAGAGACCCAGCACTTC; cdr3_aa: CASKQGTSQETQHF; j_call: TRBJ2-5; v_call: TRBV7-8; d_call: NA; clone_size: NA
cdr3_nt: TGCAGCGGTCGCCGGGGGGGGGAGGCCACTGAAGCTTTCTTT; cdr3_aa: CSGRRGGEATEAFF; j_call: TRBJ1-1; v_call: TRBV29-1; d_call: NA; clone_size: NA